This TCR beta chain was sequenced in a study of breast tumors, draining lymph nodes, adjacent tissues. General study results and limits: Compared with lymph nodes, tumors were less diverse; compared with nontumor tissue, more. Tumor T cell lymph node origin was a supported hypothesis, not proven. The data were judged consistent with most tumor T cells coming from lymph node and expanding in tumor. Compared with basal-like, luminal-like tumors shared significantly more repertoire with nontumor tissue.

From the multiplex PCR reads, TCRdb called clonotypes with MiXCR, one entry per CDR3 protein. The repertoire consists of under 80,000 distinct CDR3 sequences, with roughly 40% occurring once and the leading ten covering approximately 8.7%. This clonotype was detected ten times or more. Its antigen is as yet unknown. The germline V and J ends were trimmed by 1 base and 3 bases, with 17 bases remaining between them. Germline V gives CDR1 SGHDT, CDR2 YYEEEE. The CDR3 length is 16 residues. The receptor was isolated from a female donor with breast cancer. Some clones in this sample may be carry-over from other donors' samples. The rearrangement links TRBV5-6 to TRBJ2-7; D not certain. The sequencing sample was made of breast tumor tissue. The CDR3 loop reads CASSLMQVASVYEQYF. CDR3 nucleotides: TGTGCCAGCAGCTTGATGCAGGTTGCCTCAGTCTACGAGCAGTACTTC.